This is a list of T cell receptor beta chains from one sample in a study of cytomegalovirus exposure and HLA in healthy donors. Some clones are missing from TCRdb's copy, which holds only in-frame ones; the method was immunoSEQ multiplex PCR. Of about 110,000 clones listed, about three quarters are singletons. The sample was PBMCs. The origin of the receptors is a woman in her forties or fifties in good health and CMV-seropositive. CDR3s include the opening cysteine and the closing phenylalanine or tryptophan. Each record gives: clone size, V gene, J gene, D gene, CDR3 protein, CDR3 DNA. D genes are given only for firm matches. Clone size, where shown, is once, few, many, or a class for clones that have expanded.

>.|TRBV5-5|TRBJ2-2|TRBD1
CASSLGQGLQNTGELFF
TGTGCCAGCAGTCTGGGACAGGGTCTGCAAAACACCGGGGAGCTGTTTTTT
>few|TRBV4-1|TRBJ2-3|TRBD2
CASSNKRGDTDTQYF
TGCGCCAGCAGCAATAAGCGGGGGGATACAGATACGCAGTATTTT
>.|TRBV5-6|TRBJ1-5|TRBD1
CASSVRQGKYSNQPQHF
TGTGCCAGCAGCGTACGACAGGGGAAGTATAGCAATCAGCCCCAGCATTTT
>once|TRBV4-1|TRBJ1-2|TRBD1
CASSQEGTGLVGRNGYTF
TGCGCCAGCAGCCAAGAAGGGACAGGTCTGGTGGGTAGAAATGGCTACACCTTC
>few|TRBV29-1|TRBJ1-2|.
CSVEDRDDGYTF
TGCAGCGTTGAAGACCGGGATGATGGCTACACCTTC
>.|TRBV2|TRBJ2-7|.
CASTAGSYEQYF
TGTGCCAGCACGGCGGGCTCCTACGAGCAGTACTTC
>.|TRBV27|TRBJ2-1|.
CASSLSAGSSYNEQFF
TGTGCCAGCAGTTTATCGGCGGGAAGCTCCTACAATGAGCAGTTCTTC
>.|TRBV10-3|TRBJ1-1|.
CAISERNRAMNTEAFF
TGTGCCATCAGTGAGCGGAACAGGGCCATGAACACTGAAGCTTTCTTT
>.|TRBV18|TRBJ2-5|.
CASSPPGVRETQYF
TGTGCCAGCTCACCGCCAGGGGTGCGGGAGACCCAGTACTTC
>.|TRBV5-1|TRBJ1-4|TRBD1
CASSLGTGATNEKLFF
TGCGCCAGCAGCCTCGGGACAGGGGCAACTAATGAAAAACTGTTTTTT
>.|TRBV28|TRBJ1-2|.
CASSFSGNYGYTF
TGTGCCAGCAGTTTTTCGGGAAACTATGGCTACACCTTC
>.|TRBV5-1|TRBJ1-2|TRBD1
CASSARQGDYGYTF
TGCGCCAGCAGCGCCCGACAGGGGGACTATGGCTACACCTTC
>.|TRBV6-1|TRBJ1-1|.
CASQVRGRDTEAFF
TGTGCCAGCCAGGTTCGGGGAAGGGACACTGAAGCTTTCTTT
>.|TRBV5-1|TRBJ1-6|.
CASSLRDNNSPLHF
TGCGCCAGCAGCTTGAGAGACAACAATTCACCCCTCCACTTT
>.|TRBV9|TRBJ2-5|.
CASSVGPGSFQETQYF
TGTGCCAGCAGCGTCGGTCCGGGATCATTCCAAGAGACCCAGTACTTC
>.|TRBV7-6|TRBJ2-7|TRBD1
CASSSGQGSSYEQYF
TGTGCCAGCAGCTCTGGACAGGGAAGCTCCTACGAGCAGTACTTC
>.|TRBV19|TRBJ2-2|TRBD1
CASSSRDRGRLGGELFF
TGTGCCAGTAGTTCCCGGGACAGGGGGCGTTTGGGCGGGGAGCTGTTTTTT
>.|TRBV30|TRBJ2-1|TRBD2
CAWSLSITSGGIYEQFF
TGTGCCTGGAGTCTATCGATTACTAGCGGGGGGATATATGAGCAGTTCTTC
>.|TRBV11-3|TRBJ2-5|.
CASSFSSLETQYF
TGTGCCAGCAGCTTCTCTAGTTTAGAGACCCAGTACTTC
>.|TRBV5-1|TRBJ1-3|.
CASSLSGGLDTIYF
TGCGCCAGCAGCTTGAGTGGAGGTTTAGACACCATATATTTT
>.|TRBV7-7|TRBJ2-1|.
CASSLMEPHEQFF
TGTGCCAGCAGTTTGATGGAGCCCCATGAGCAGTTCTTC
>.|TRBV5-1|TRBJ2-5|TRBD2
CASSLLAAGGFQETQYF
TGCGCCAGCAGCTTACTAGCGGCGGGGGGGTTTCAAGAGACCCAGTACTTC
>.|TRBV2|TRBJ1-1|.
CASSAAVDREAFF
TGTGCCAGCAGTGCCGCGGTAGACAGAGAAGCTTTCTTT
>.|TRBV30|TRBJ1-4|.
CAWSRVKEKLFF
TGTGCCTGGAGTCGAGTAAAAGAAAAACTGTTTTTT
>.|TRBV28|TRBJ1-1|.
CASSLLPHSKSRTEKNTEAFF
TGTGCCAGCAGTTTACTCCCCCACTCAAAATCCCGGACAGAGAAGAACACTGAAGCTTTCTTT
>.|TRBV7-8|TRBJ1-3|.
CASSQRDNPSGNTIYF
TGTGCCAGCAGCCAACGGGACAATCCTTCTGGAAACACCATATATTTT
>.|TRBV4-1|TRBJ1-5|.
CASSHPSGDSRPQHF
TGCGCCAGCAGCCATCCCTCGGGGGACTCGAGGCCCCAGCATTTT
>.|TRBV7-2|TRBJ1-4|.
CASSLYLGAVGEKLFF
TGTGCCAGCAGCTTATATTTGGGGGCTGTCGGTGAAAAACTGTTTTTT
>few|TRBV7-9|TRBJ1-5|TRBD1
CASSLDRGNQPQHF
TGTGCCAGCAGCCTCGACAGGGGCAATCAGCCCCAGCATTTT
>.|TRBV14|TRBJ2-3|TRBD2
CASSQTGGHTDTQYF
TGTGCCAGCAGCCAGACGGGGGGGCACACAGATACGCAGTATTTT
>.|TRBV6-5|TRBJ2-1|.
CASSYPKGLSNEQFF
TGTGCCAGCAGTTACCCAAAGGGACTCTCCAATGAGCAGTTCTTC
>.|TRBV27|TRBJ2-3|.
CASGGAWGDTQYF
TGTGCCAGCGGGGGGGCGTGGGGAGATACGCAGTATTTT
>once|TRBV19|TRBJ2-2|.
CASSAISPGVANTGELFF
TGTGCCAGTAGTGCAATCTCCCCGGGGGTCGCGAACACCGGGGAGCTGTTTTTT
>once|TRBV2|TRBJ1-5|.
CASSLGGVALFLAGQPQHF
TGTGCCAGCAGCTTGGGCGGGGTGGCCTTGTTTCTGGCCGGTCAGCCCCAGCATTTT
>.|TRBV7-6|TRBJ2-5|.
CASSLRLSGETQYF
TGTGCCAGCAGCTTAAGGCTATCGGGAGAGACCCAGTACTTC
>.|TRBV29-1|TRBJ2-5|.
CSVARDSQETQYF
TGCAGCGTGGCCCGGGACTCACAAGAGACCCAGTACTTC
>.|TRBV6-5|TRBJ1-2|.
CASSYFRDGYGYTF
TGTGCCAGCAGTTACTTCAGGGATGGCTATGGCTACACCTTC
>.|TRBV9|TRBJ2-3|TRBD2
CASSPRTSGDADTQYF
TGTGCCAGCAGCCCAAGGACTAGCGGGGACGCAGATACGCAGTATTTT
>.|TRBV15|TRBJ2-1|.
CATSSSRGSDVNEQFF
TGTGCCACCAGCAGCTCTAGAGGGTCTGACGTTAATGAGCAGTTCTTC
>.|TRBV11-2|TRBJ2-3|.
CASFQRIGDTQYF
TGTGCCAGCTTTCAGCGGATAGGAGATACGCAGTATTTT
>.|TRBV5-3|TRBJ1-1|.
CARSLRRSGRPHATEAFF
TGTGCCAGAAGCTTAAGAAGGTCCGGCAGGCCCCACGCCACTGAAGCTTTCTTT
>many|TRBV7-3|TRBJ2-7|.
CASSLLGGGSYEQYF
TGTGCCAGCAGCTTATTGGGCGGAGGTTCCTACGAGCAGTACTTC
>.|TRBV4-2|TRBJ1-1|TRBD1
CASSQTGDTEAFF
TGTGCCAGCAGCCAAACAGGGGACACTGAAGCTTTCTTT
>.|TRBV18|TRBJ2-7|TRBD1
CASSPRDSSYEQYF
TGTGCCAGCTCACCTCGGGACAGCTCCTACGAGCAGTACTTC
>.|TRBV5-4|TRBJ1-6|TRBD1
CASSLAFRGQSPLHF
TGTGCCAGCAGCTTGGCCTTTAGGGGGCAATCACCCCTCCACTTT
>.|TRBV5-1|TRBJ2-3|TRBD2
CASSSERGSTDTQYF
TGCGCCAGCAGCAGCGAGCGGGGATCCACAGATACGCAGTATTTT
>.|TRBV27|TRBJ2-1|TRBD2
CASSLYISGGRLGEQFF
TGTGCCAGCAGTTTATATATTAGCGGGGGGCGGCTGGGTGAGCAGTTCTTC
>.|TRBV7-2|TRBJ1-5|.
CASSLGVWGGQPQHF
TGTGCCAGCAGCTTAGGCGTCTGGGGCGGTCAGCCCCAGCATTTT
>.|TRBV7-9|TRBJ1-1|.
CASSRIEAVGEAFF
TGTGCCAGCAGCCGTATCGAGGCAGTGGGTGAAGCTTTCTTT
>.|TRBV7-2|TRBJ1-1|TRBD1
CASSSWTGLTNTEAFF
TGTGCCAGCAGCTCCTGGACAGGGCTAACGAACACTGAAGCTTTCTTT
>.|TRBV27|TRBJ2-7|TRBD2
CASSFGGDAMSQYF
TGTGCCAGCAGTTTCGGGGGGGACGCTATGTCGCAGTACTTC